The clone carrying this TCR beta chain was observed many times. Its target is not known. The sample comes from a study of T cells in Graves' hyperthyroidism and ophthalmopathy. Findings and caveats of the study: Among thyroid clonotypes expanded above 0.001, most also appeared in blood.

This CDR3 has 16 amino acids. Trimming cost V 2 bases and J 5 bases; bases outside gene matches: 9. Germline CDR1 and CDR2: MNHNS and SASEGT. The authors took PBMCs from 10 ml fresh peripheral blood. There were TCR beta CDR3 regions amplified from RNA transcripts. When the TCR CDR3 underwent first-round RT-PCR, the HTBI primer set was used. TCRdb recomputed calls from the multiplex PCR reads with MiXCR, one row per CDR3 protein. The table has nearly 250,000 distinct CDR3 sequences, about 17% seen once; the top ten hold around 28%. This TCR was sampled from a woman aged 18-35 years with Graves' ophthalmopathy. Material for sequencing was blood. The chain has TRBV6-1 and TRBJ1-1; 9 bases line up with TRBD1. The CDR3 DNA is TGTGCCAGCAGTGAATTAGGGACAGGGATTGGGACTGAAGCTTTCTTT. It is translated as CASSELGTGIGTEAFF.